Detailed here is one T cell receptor (beta chain). The antigen it recognizes is unknown. No quality values exist for individual bases; no much larger clone is one base distant. This entry comes from a study of cytomegalovirus exposure and HLA in healthy donors (dated by TCRdb to the late 2010s). About the study as a whole: According to a later analysis, one platform produced both the roughly 120 validation repertoires and the 550 to 800 repertoires of the first cohort. In addition to the first cohort of 650 to 750 subjects, a separate validation cohort of approximately 130 different subjects was used. The aim of the study was to test whether cataloging public T cell receptors could identify signatures of past pathogen exposure. To predict cytomegalovirus infection status, the study combined high-throughput TCR immunosequencing, statistical association of individual TCRs with disease status, and machine learning.

Receptors were amplified or captured by the immunoSEQ multiplex PCR assay. The paper's data handling went like this. A statistical classification framework was developed to diagnose cytomegalovirus status using the catalog of TCR beta chain sequences. The table was pulled from immuneACCESS by TCRdb, which kept in-frame rearrangements only. Such tables lose some clones; where checked, under half of the loss comes from unresolved V genes, and the rest has no known cause. D and trimming were read from the DNA, whereas the V and J calls and clone size are those reported in that table. The sample data list about 140,000 clones, and roughly 90% of these were observed just once. 2.9% of the sample rests with the top ten. Separate from the approximately 700-subject first cohort, the validation cohort of roughly 130 subjects was the group to which the donors belonged. The germline V gene provides CDR1 MNHEY and CDR2 SVGAGI. Between the V and J ends, shortened by 2 bases and 0 bases respectively, the junction contains 10 bases. Its CDR3 holds 15 amino acids, cysteine through phenylalanine. This entry keeps only the CDR3 DNA: 45 bases, framed from base 1.

Beyond this particular receptor, the publication reports: Of the cluster scores, about 94% were above 0 in a later analysis, which found that TCRs clustered in the first cohort also tended to co-occur in the 110 or so validation repertoires. A later analysis lacked HLA typing for the validation cohort, so it scored co-occurrence in that cohort across all 130 or so repertoires. The authors suggested that the approach could potentially be generalized to other disease states and immunological phenotypes. In vitro tests confirmed that a few of the cytomegalovirus-associated TCR beta chains recognize cytomegalovirus antigens. The classifier was reported to diagnose cytomegalovirus status with high specificity and sensitivity in both the original cohort and the validation cohort. Most TCR sequences were seen in very few donors, while some public TCRs were found in many individuals. A total of roughly 160 TCR beta chains were listed by the study as associated with cytomegalovirus.

The rearrangement joined TRBV6-5 to TRBJ2-5, with TRBD2 perhaps the D gene, on 5 matching bases. This TCR came from a man in his late teens or twenties in good health and CMV-seronegative. Sequences were obtained from PBMCs. The DNA reads TGTGCCAGCAGTTACCGGAGCGGAAACCAAGAGACCCAGTACTTC. This sequence encodes CASSYRSGNQETQYF.